Presented here are 31 T cell receptor beta chains from one specimen sequenced in a study of T-cell reconstitution after alpha-beta-depleted transplantation in children. The TCRbeta library was prepared with unique molecular identifiers. MiXCR was run by TCRdb on the PCR reads, yielding one entry per CDR3 protein. Altogether about 500,000 distinct CDR3 sequences are present, about an eighth being singletons, with the ten largest covering around 15%. Sequencing used PBMCs, mostly from graft donor cells, obtained 180 days after TCRalphabeta/CD19-depleted stem cell transplant. These receptors were collected from a female patient aged 2-10 years who had a stem cell transplant for aplastic anemia, so the T cells may come from the graft donor.

This chain joins TRBV12-3 or TRBV12-4 and TRBJ1-1; D may be TRBD1 (6 bases). The germline V and J ends were trimmed by 6 bases and 3 bases, with 14 bases remaining between them. The CDR3 is 14 amino acids. DNA of the CDR3: TGTGCCAGCAGGCTTACAGGGACGGACACTGAAGCTTTCTTT. Protein product: CASRLTGTDTEAFF.

The V and J genes are TRBV15 and TRBJ2-2; the D is unclear. There are 16 residues in the CDR3. V was shortened by 0 bases and J by 0 bases, with 8 bases between the two germline ends. The germline V gene has CDR1 LNHNV and CDR2 YYDKDF (reference sequence). The CDR3 loop is CATSRDGSANTGELFF. CDR3 nucleotides: TGTGCCACCAGCAGAGATGGATCCGCGAACACCGGGGAGCTGTTTTTT.

V gene TRBV12-5 combines with J gene TRBJ1-5; a possible D gene is TRBD1 (5 bases). The V gene's germline CDR1 is LGHNT and CDR2 FRNRAP. The CDR3 has 15 residues. Trimming removed 1 base from V and 5 bases from J, with 12 bases in between. The CDR3, as DNA: TGTGCTAGTGGTTTGGAAACTGGGGGGGATCAGCCCCAGCATTTT. Encoded protein: CASGLETGGDQPQHF.

The V gene is TRBV5-4, the J gene TRBJ2-7; 7 bases align to TRBD2. CDR3 size: 15 residues. After removal of 2 bases from V and 1 base from J, the junction contained 6 bases not matched to a gene. From germline, CDR1 is SGHNT and CDR2 YYREEE (reference sequence). CDR3 residues: CASSFSGGGSYEQYF. In DNA, the CDR3 is TGTGCCAGCAGCTTCTCGGGAGGAGGTTCCTACGAGCAGTACTTC. The full variable domain, in which reference TRBV5-4 and TRBJ2-7 provide the parts outside the CDR3, is ETGVTQSPTHLIKTRGQQVTLRCSSQSGHNTVSWYQQALGQGPQFIFQYYREEENGRGNFPPRFSGLQFPNYSSELNVNALELDDSALYLCASSFSGGGSYEQYFGPGTRLTVT.

In this sample, this clonotype turned up many times. The J gene is TRBJ2-1, the V gene TRBV7-9; 9 positions agree with TRBD2. The CDR3 extends over 15 amino acids. Germline V CDR1 and CDR2: SEHNR, FQNEAQ (reference sequence). With V trimmed by 6 bases and J by 0 bases, 3 bases remained unmatched. The CDR3 spells CASRDSGGSYNEQFF. CDR3 coding DNA: TGTGCCAGCAGGGATAGCGGGGGCTCCTACAATGAGCAGTTCTTC.

This clonotype was detected ten times or more. V usage is TRBV28 and J usage is TRBJ1-5; D ambiguous. Looked up from germline, CDR1 is MDHEN and CDR2 is SYDVKM. This CDR3 is 14 amino acids long. V gave up 2 bases and J gave up 3 bases, with 8 bases separating them. The CDR3 region has the DNA TGTGCCAGCAGTTTACAGGAACCCAATCAGCCCCAGCATTTT. It codes for CASSLQEPNQPQHF.

This clonotype was observed at least ten times. The chain links TRBV7-2 to TRBJ1-5; D ambiguous. The CDR3 is 14 amino acids. Trimming took 1 base from V and 7 from J, leaving 11 bases between them. CDR1 and CDR2 (germline): SGHTA, FQGNSA. The chain's CDR3 is CASSLGWVNQPQHF. The CDR3 DNA reads TGTGCCAGCAGCTTAGGGTGGGTTAACCAGCCCCAGCATTTT.

This sequence joins TRBV5-5 and TRBJ1-2; D remains ambiguous. Per germline, CDR1 SGHKS and CDR2 YYEKEE (reference sequence). V dropped 4 bases and J dropped 8 bases, with 12 bases sitting between them. This CDR3 has 12 residues. CDR3 residues: CASSLGKAGYTF. For the CDR3, the DNA is TGTGCCAGCAGCCTCGGCAAGGCCGGCTACACCTTC.

This clonotype was detected ten times or more. The rearrangement uses TRBV15 and TRBJ2-2; the D is unclear. This CDR3 is built from 13 residues. Germline V gives CDR1 LNHNV, CDR2 YYDKDF (reference sequence). V gave up 1 base and J gave up 1 base, with 1 base separating them. The CDR3 loop reads CATSRGNTGELFF. The CDR3 DNA reads TGTGCCACCAGCAGAGGGAACACCGGGGAGCTGTTTTTT.

This clonotype was counted between two and nine times. The rearrangement joins TRBV9 to TRBJ2-7, with 11 nucleotides matching TRBD2. V trimming: 0 bases; J trimming: 3 bases; junction bases outside the gene matches: 2. The CDR3 has 15 residues. CDR1 is SGDLS, CDR2 YYNGEE, per germline. CDR3 residues: CASSVATSGSYEQYV. CDR3 in DNA: TGTGCCAGCAGCGTAGCTACTAGCGGGAGCTACGAGCAGTACGTC.

This clonotype was observed a few times. The V and J genes are TRBV5-1 and TRBJ2-5; D call uncertain. Germline CDR1 reads SGHRS; CDR2 reads YFSETQ. The CDR3 spans 12 residues. V lost 5 bases and J 1 base, leaving 6 bases between the germline ends. The CDR3 loop is CASRLSQETQYF. The CDR3 coding sequence is TGCGCCAGCAGGCTGAGCCAAGAGACCCAGTACTTC.

The chain is built from TRBV5-1 and TRBJ1-1; D unresolved. Germline V CDR1 and CDR2: SGHRS, YFSETQ. The CDR3 has 13 amino acids. Between the trimmed V and J ends, which lost 7 bases and 1 base, there was a span of 11 bases. The DNA for the CDR3 is TGCGCCAGCTACGGCCAGCCGAACACTGAAGCTTTCTTT. Its translation is CASYGQPNTEAFF.

This clonotype was counted a few times. The V gene is TRBV11-3, the J gene TRBJ2-7; either TRBD1 or TRBD2 may supply D (6 bases each). V was trimmed by 1 base and J by 5 bases, leaving 15 bases between them. The V gene's germline CDR1 is SGHNT and CDR2 YENEEA. The length of the CDR3 is 15 residues. The CDR3 protein is CASSLGGTPRDEQYV. In DNA form, the CDR3 reads TGTGCCAGCAGCTTAGGCGGGACACCCCGGGACGAGCAGTACGTC.

V is TRBV5-5 and J is TRBJ2-7; 7 bases fit TRBD1. The CDR3 has 14 residues. J lost 4 bases, V lost 4 bases, and 8 bases had no gene match. CDR1 and CDR2 (germline): SGHKS, YYEKEE (reference sequence). The CDR3 here is CASSPRDSHYEQYV. The CDR3 nucleotides are TGTGCCAGCAGCCCCCGGGACAGTCATTACGAGCAGTACGTC.

This clonotype showed up just a few times. This chain connects TRBV7-2 to TRBJ2-1; maybe TRBD2 (6 bases). The germline V gene encodes CDR1 SGHTA and CDR2 FQGNSA. This CDR3 is built from 13 residues. Trimming shortened V by 1 base and J by 12 bases, and 13 bases separated the two germline ends. CDR3 region: CASSLELAKVQFF. The CDR3 DNA reads TGTGCCAGCAGCTTAGAACTAGCTAAAGTGCAGTTCTTC.

The chain combines TRBV27 with TRBJ2-2; 12 bases fit TRBD2. Germline CDR1 and CDR2: MNHEY and SMNVEV (reference sequence). CDR3 length: 16 residues. With 6 bases clipped from V and 6 bases from J, the junction kept 8 bases outside the gene matches. This CDR3 reads CASSRRLAGESGELFF. CDR3 coding DNA: TGTGCCAGCAGCCGCCGACTAGCGGGAGAATCCGGGGAGCTGTTTTTT.

The chain combines TRBV13 with TRBJ2-1; no reliable D call. This CDR3 contains 16 residues. Per germline, CDR1 PRHDT and CDR2 FYEKMQ (reference sequence). The ends were cut back, 2 bases at V and 6 bases at J, with 17 bases in the middle. The CDR3: CASSLTQVSSFNEQFF. CDR3 DNA sequence: TGTGCCAGCAGCTTAACCCAGGTTTCTTCATTCAATGAGCAGTTCTTC.

V is TRBV4-3 and J is TRBJ2-2; D possibly matches TRBD1 or TRBD2 (5 bases each). The CDR3 contains 16 residues. V lost 5 bases and J lost 5, with 18 bases in between. Germline V CDR1 and CDR2: LGHNA, YSLEER. CDR3 residues: CASSTTGTVRTGELFF. In DNA form, the CDR3 reads TGCGCCAGCAGCACTACCGGGACGGTACGAACCGGGGAGCTGTTTTTT.

The chain couples TRBV6-2 or TRBV6-3 to TRBJ2-5, with D possibly TRBD2 on 5 matching bases. This CDR3 is built from 14 residues. V was shortened by 11 bases and J by 3 bases, with 19 bases between the two germline ends. Germline values: CDR1 MNHEY, CDR2 SVGEGT. CDR3: CAGDQRDGEETQYF. The CDR3, as DNA: TGTGCCGGCGATCAGCGAGACGGGGAAGAGACCCAGTACTTC.

There are a few counts of this clonotype. This chain uses TRBV12-3 or TRBV12-4 with TRBJ2-2; 9 nucleotides line up with TRBD2. With 3 bases clipped from V and 4 bases from J, the junction kept 3 bases outside the gene matches. This CDR3 is 15 amino acids long. This chain's CDR3 is CASSFGGRATGELFF. The CDR3 DNA follows: TGTGCCAGCAGTTTCGGCGGGAGGGCCACCGGGGAGCTGTTTTTT.

The chain couples TRBV9 to TRBJ2-3, with TRBD2 matching 9 bases. This CDR3 comprises 16 residues. The germline V gene has CDR1 SGDLS and CDR2 YYNGEE. V lost 2 bases, J lost 0 bases, and 4 bases stayed unmatched. This CDR3 is CASSVSSGISTDTQYF. CDR3 nucleotide sequence: TGTGCCAGCAGCGTTTCTAGCGGGATCAGCACAGATACGCAGTATTTT.

This clonotype was seen more than once but under ten times. The gene calls are TRBV27 and TRBJ1-5, with 9 bases that match TRBD1. Germline V CDR1 and CDR2: MNHEY, SMNVEV (reference sequence). The CDR3 extends over 18 amino acids. Losses at the gene ends were 6 bases for V and 2 bases for J; bases not matched to a gene: 14. The CDR3 sequence: CASRPGQGQSLGNQPQHF. CDR3 DNA: TGTGCCAGCAGGCCGGGACAGGGACAATCCCTTGGCAATCAGCCCCAGCATTTT.

The chain combines TRBV29-1 with TRBJ2-7, with 7 bases aligning to TRBD1. V was clipped by 4 bases and J by 4 bases; unmatched bases: 7. Germline CDR1 reads SQVTM; CDR2 reads ANQGSEA. This CDR3 spans 13 amino acids. In nucleotides, the CDR3 is TGCAGCGTTGTGACAGGGTATGTGTACGAGCAGTACTTC. Residues: CSVVTGYVYEQYF.

Many counts were recorded for this clonotype. This chain links TRBV7-2 with TRBJ2-5; either TRBD1 or TRBD2 may supply D (5 bases each). With 4 bases removed from V and 5 bases from J, the gap between germline ends came to 11 bases. Germline V gene lookup returns CDR1 SGHTA and CDR2 FQGNSA. This CDR3 region has 13 residues. The CDR3 reads CASSSYGAETQYF. The CDR3 DNA is TGTGCCAGCAGCTCCTACGGGGCGGAGACCCAGTACTTC.

This clonotype came up many times. The gene calls are TRBV9 and TRBJ2-1, with TRBD2 matching 8 bases. The V segment lost 3 bases and the J segment 9 bases; nucleotides outside the gene matches: 17. This CDR3 has 17 residues. Germline loops: CDR1 SGDLS, CDR2 YYNGEE. CDR3 sequence (DNA): TGTGCCAGCAGCGCCCCTTCGACTAGCGAGCGTAGAGGTGAGCAGTTCTTC. Translation: CASSAPSTSERRGEQFF.

This clonotype was detected ten times or more. The chain employs TRBV4-3 and TRBJ2-1; TRBD1 might be the D (5 bases). CDR1 LGHNA and CDR2 YSLEER come from the germline V gene. This CDR3 is built from 15 residues. With 0 bases removed from V and 3 bases from J, the gap between germline ends came to 9 bases. The CDR3 loop reads CASSQDQGSYNEQFF. CDR3 in DNA: TGCGCCAGCAGCCAAGATCAGGGTAGCTACAATGAGCAGTTCTTC.

This clonotype showed up many times. This rearrangement joins TRBV9 to TRBJ2-1; unclear D gene. V was clipped by 0 bases and J by 7 bases, with 5 bases between them. CDR1 is SGDLS, CDR2 YYNGEE, per germline. The CDR3 is 12 amino acids. CDR3 region: CASSVEGNEQFF. CDR3 coding DNA: TGTGCCAGCAGCGTAGAAGGAAATGAGCAGTTCTTC.

This clonotype appeared a single time. V gene TRBV9 combines with J gene TRBJ1-5; no clear D gene. The CDR3 is 15 residues long. The ends were cut back, 3 bases at V and 2 bases at J, with 12 bases in the middle. Germline CDR1 reads SGDLS; CDR2 reads YYNGEE. As DNA, the CDR3 is TGTGCCAGCAGCGCTCTCCCCGAGCGCAATCAGCCCCAGCATTTT. Amino acid sequence: CASSALPERNQPQHF.

The chain has TRBV5-6 and TRBJ2-3; D uncertain. Germline-derived CDR1 and CDR2 are SGHDT and YYEEEE. V lost 0 bases and J 10 bases, leaving 9 bases between the germline ends. The length of the CDR3 is 12 residues. The DNA for the CDR3 is TGTGCCAGCAGCTTGGGCGGACCGGCGCAGTATTTT. Translated: CASSLGGPAQYF.

This clonotype came up many times. The chain combines TRBV2 with TRBJ1-6; 9 bases map to TRBD1. Germline V gene lookup returns CDR1 SNHLY and CDR2 FYNNEI. This CDR3 is 15 amino acids long. J gave up 10 bases and V 5 bases, and 9 bases lay outside the gene matches. CDR3 DNA: TGTGCCAGCAGTTCCAGGACAGGGGAAGGATCACCCCTCCACTTT. It yields the protein CASSSRTGEGSPLHF.

The chain has TRBV20-1 and TRBJ2-3; TRBD1 agrees at 7 bases. Looked up from germline, CDR1 is DFQATT and CDR2 is SNEGSKA (reference sequence). The CDR3 runs to 15 residues. V shed 1 base and J 0 bases; nucleotides not matched to a gene: 4. In DNA, the CDR3 is TGCAGTGCTAGAGTGCCGGGACAGAGCACAGATACGCAGTATTTT. Amino acids: CSARVPGQSTDTQYF.